Below, 24 T cell receptor beta chains from the same sample are listed, as sequenced in a study of T cell responses to AZD1222 COVID-19 vaccine. Clones were sequenced by immunoSEQ multiplex PCR, and TCRdb holds only the in-frame ones, with some missing. The sample includes around 50,000 clones, around nine tenths of them seen just once. Sequencing was performed on peripheral blood, taken 28 days after the second AZD1222 dose. The receptors here all came from an adult who received the AZD1222 COVID-19 vaccine.

This chain links TRBV2 with TRBJ2-3, with 11 nucleotides matching TRBD2. The CDR3 has 14 amino acids. Trimming removed 6 bases from V and 1 base from J; junction bases left unmatched: 0. CDR1 is SNHLY, CDR2 FYNNEI, per germline. CDR3 DNA sequence: TGTGCCAGCAGACTAGCGGGGGGCACAGATACGCAGTATTTT. Amino acid sequence: CASRLAGGTDTQYF.

V and J are TRBV10-2 and TRBJ1-2, with D possibly being TRBD1 (6 bases). Germline V gene data show CDR1 as WSHSY and CDR2 as SAAADI. This CDR3 has 12 amino acids. Trimming cost V 7 bases and J 7 bases, with 13 bases left between them. CDR3 in DNA: TGCGCCAGCACCCTACAGGGAAGTGGCTACACCTTC. It is translated as CASTLQGSGYTF.

The chain uses TRBV14 and TRBJ2-1; D may match TRBD1 or TRBD2 (5 bases each). CDR1 is SGHDN, CDR2 FVKESK, per germline. The CDR3 length is 14 residues. V lost 4 bases, J lost 3 bases, and 10 bases lay in between. CDR3 bases: TGTGCCAGCAGCCGGGACGGCCACTACAATGAGCAGTTCTTC. The encoded protein is CASSRDGHYNEQFF.

The rearrangement joins TRBV5-4 to TRBJ1-2; no firm D call. This CDR3 comprises 12 residues. V lost 2 bases, J lost 6 bases, and 8 bases lay in between. The germline V gene has CDR1 SGHNT and CDR2 YYREEE (reference sequence). Here the CDR3 DNA reads TGTGCCAGCAGCTTAGGGCAGGATGGCTACACCTTC. Translated, it gives CASSLGQDGYTF.

CDR3 sequence reads: CASSLRTAYQETQYF. CDR3 DNA: TGTGCCAGCAGCTTAAGGACTGCTTACCAAGAGACCCAGTACTTC. This rearrangement joins TRBV5-4 to TRBJ2-5; D possibly corresponds to TRBD2 (5 bases). The CDR3 length is 15 residues. CDR1 is SGHNT, CDR2 YYREEE, per germline (reference sequence). Trimming removed 2 bases from V and 0 bases from J, with 11 bases in between. Full variable domain (missing parts from reference TRBV5-4 and TRBJ2-5): ETGVTQSPTHLIKTRGQQVTLRCSSQSGHNTVSWYQQALGQGPQFIFQYYREEENGRGNFPPRFSGLQFPNYSSELNVNALELDDSALYLCASSLRTAYQETQYFGPGTRLLVL.

The rearrangement joins TRBV6-6 to TRBJ1-5; D unclear. The ends were cut back, 0 bases at V and 7 bases at J, with 10 bases in the middle. This CDR3 comprises 14 residues. Germline loops: CDR1 MNHNY, CDR2 SVGAGI (reference sequence). This chain's CDR3 is CASSYSRVNQPQHF. The CDR3 bases are TGTGCCAGCAGTTACTCGAGGGTGAACCAGCCCCAGCATTTT.

V is TRBV9 and J is TRBJ1-2, with D perhaps TRBD1 (6 bases). The CDR3 consists of 16 residues. V was clipped by 0 bases and J by 4 bases, with 16 bases between them. The germline gives CDR1 SGDLS, CDR2 YYNGEE. The CDR3 DNA sequence: TGTGCCAGCAGCGTAGGGGAGGGGGAGCCCCTCTATGGCTACACCTTC. Translation: CASSVGEGEPLYGYTF.

This chain joins TRBV7-2 and TRBJ1-6; 8 bases align to TRBD1. This CDR3 has 15 residues. Trimming removed 5 bases from V and 7 bases from J; junction bases left unmatched: 7. Germline CDR1 is SGHTA and CDR2 is FQGNSA. The DNA of the CDR3 is TGTGCCAGCAGCCCACGGACAGGGCCGAATTCACCCCTCCACTTT. Translating gives CASSPRTGPNSPLHF.

Written as DNA, the CDR3 is TGTGCCAGCAGATCGATTCGGCGGGCGAGAGACTATGGCTACACCTTC. This sequence encodes CASRSIRRARDYGYTF. This sequence joins TRBV6-4 and TRBJ1-2; no clear D. CDR1 MRHNA and CDR2 SNTAGT come from the germline V gene. V shed 6 bases and J shed 3 bases, with 20 bases lying between them. CDR3 size: 16 residues.

V and J are TRBV28 and TRBJ1-1; D is unclear. CDR3 size: 15 residues. Germline V gives CDR1 MDHEN, CDR2 SYDVKM. Trimming removed 5 bases from V and 0 bases from J, with 13 bases in between. The chain's CDR3 is CASSPHSGMNTEAFF. The CDR3 nucleotides are TGTGCCAGCAGTCCCCACAGCGGTATGAACACTGAAGCTTTCTTT.

The chain combines TRBV5-6 with TRBJ1-1, with D perhaps TRBD1 (5 bases). Trimming cost V 0 bases and J 4 bases, with 10 bases left between them. Germline lookup yields CDR1 SGHDT and CDR2 YYEEEE. This CDR3 spans 14 amino acids. The DNA of the CDR3 is TGTGCCAGCAGCTTGGGGGGGTTTGGCACTGAAGCTTTCTTT. Amino acids: CASSLGGFGTEAFF. Filled out from reference TRBV5-6 and TRBJ1-1, the complete variable domain reads DAGVTQSPTHLIKTRGQQVTLRCSPKSGHDTVSWYQQALGQGPQFIFQYYEEEERQRGNFPDRFSGHQFPNYSSELNVNALLLGDSALYLCASSLGGFGTEAFFGQGTRLTVV.

The rearrangement uses TRBV9 and TRBJ2-3; D call uncertain. Trimming took off 0 bases at V and 0 bases at J, with 11 bases between the two ends. The germline gives CDR1 SGDLS, CDR2 YYNGEE. The CDR3 runs to 16 residues. This CDR3 is CASSVGVSDSTDTQYF. Written as DNA, the CDR3 is TGTGCCAGCAGCGTAGGGGTATCGGATAGCACAGATACGCAGTATTTT.

This clone appeared once. CDR3 residues: CASRSDSMNTEAFF. The CDR3 DNA reads TGTGCCAGCAGGAGCGACAGCATGAACACTGAAGCTTTCTTT. The chain employs TRBV6-5 and TRBJ1-1, with D perhaps matching TRBD1 (5 bases). V lost 6 bases to trimming and J lost 0 bases, with 11 bases between them. The V gene's germline CDR1 is MNHEY and CDR2 SVGAGI. This CDR3 region has 14 residues.

The chain couples TRBV6-2 or TRBV6-3 to TRBJ1-2; the D is unclear. V was pared by 5 bases and J by 2 bases, with 3 bases between. The CDR3 has 11 residues. Germline V CDR1 and CDR2: MNHEY, SVGEGT. The CDR3 coding sequence is TGTGCCAGCAGTACGAACTATGGCTACACCTTC. As protein: CASSTNYGYTF.

The chain links TRBV4-3 to TRBJ2-7; D is uncertain. V gave up 0 bases and J gave up 3 bases, with 6 bases separating them. The CDR3 loop spans 13 amino acids. Per germline, CDR1 LGHNA and CDR2 YSLEER. CDR3 residues: CASSQEGGYEQYF. The CDR3 DNA sequence: TGCGCCAGCAGCCAAGAGGGCGGCTACGAGCAGTACTTC.

The rearrangement uses TRBV19 and TRBJ1-1; no reliable D call. Trimming removed 6 bases from V and 0 bases from J, with 11 bases in between. CDR3 length: 14 residues. Germline V gene data show CDR1 as LNHDA and CDR2 as SQIVND (reference sequence). CDR3 in amino acids: CASRKDGMNTEAFF. CDR3 sequence (DNA): TGTGCCAGTAGGAAGGACGGAATGAACACTGAAGCTTTCTTT.

This chain links TRBV28 with TRBJ2-7; D gene uncertain. Germline assignment: CDR1 MDHEN and CDR2 SYDVKM. Trimming took 7 bases from V and 5 from J, leaving 15 bases between them. The CDR3 runs to 13 residues. The CDR3 DNA reads as TGTGCCAGCACCAGTATGGGTTCCGACGAGCAGTACTTC. This translates into CASTSMGSDEQYF.

V usage is TRBV6-5 and J usage is TRBJ1-2; D gene uncertain. The V end lost 8 bases, the J end lost 8 bases, and 15 bases lay between the germline ends. The CDR3 covers 12 residues. Germline CDR1 reads MNHEY; CDR2 reads SVGAGI. This CDR3 reads CASSTEVQGYTF. The CDR3 DNA reads as TGTGCCAGCTCAACGGAAGTACAAGGCTACACCTTC.

The rearrangement uses TRBV11-3 and TRBJ2-1, with 9 bases aligning to TRBD1. V was clipped by 5 bases and J by 4 bases; unmatched bases: 9. Germline CDR1 is SGHNT and CDR2 is YENEEA. The CDR3 has 16 residues. DNA for the CDR3: TGTGCCAGCAGCAACCCCAGACAGGGGGGTTACAATGAGCAGTTCTTC. Its protein is CASSNPRQGGYNEQFF.

CDR3 sequence: CASSTGPETYEQYF. For the CDR3, the DNA is TGTGCCAGTAGTACAGGGCCCGAGACCTACGAGCAGTACTTC. The V and J genes are TRBV19 and TRBJ2-7, with D maybe TRBD1 (5 bases). V shed 4 bases and J shed 2 bases, with 12 bases lying between them. The germline CDR1 and CDR2 sequences are LNHDA and SQIVND (reference sequence). The CDR3 has 14 residues.

This clone was picked up one time. The chain employs TRBV29-1 and TRBJ2-1, with 10 bases that match TRBD2. Germline V gene sequence: CDR1 SQVTM, CDR2 ANQGSEA. The CDR3 runs to 14 residues. V lost 6 bases, J lost 4 bases, and 6 bases stayed unmatched. CDR3 protein: CSVMSGRAYNEQFF. Written as DNA, the CDR3 is TGCAGCGTCATGAGCGGGAGGGCTTACAATGAGCAGTTCTTC.

This chain links TRBV27 with TRBJ1-1; D is perhaps TRBD1 (5 bases). V was shortened by 7 bases and J by 1 base, with 10 bases between the two germline ends. Germline lookup yields CDR1 MNHEY and CDR2 SMNVEV (reference sequence). This CDR3 is 13 amino acids long. The CDR3: CASTDRANTEAFF. The CDR3 coding sequence is TGTGCCAGCACCGACAGAGCGAACACTGAAGCTTTCTTT.

CDR3 DNA sequence: TGCAGCGTTGAAAGTGTCAGGGCCACCGGGGAGCTGTTTTTT. Translated: CSVESVRATGELFF. The chain couples TRBV29-1 to TRBJ2-2, with D possibly matching TRBD1 (5 bases). This CDR3 has 14 residues. Between the trimmed V and J ends, which lost 2 bases and 4 bases, there was a span of 11 bases. The germline gives CDR1 SQVTM, CDR2 ANQGSEA.

The rearrangement joins TRBV6-4 to TRBJ2-2, with D perhaps matching TRBD2 (5 bases). The CDR3 is 15 residues long. In germline, CDR1 is MRHNA, CDR2 SNTAGT. V was clipped by 4 bases and J by 1 base, with 10 bases between them. The CDR3 is CASSVSAENTGELFF. The CDR3 DNA follows: TGTGCCAGCAGTGTCTCAGCGGAGAACACCGGGGAGCTGTTTTTT.